Listed here are 22 T cell receptor beta chains from one sample, sequenced in a study of breast tumors, draining lymph nodes, adjacent tissues. Axillary draining lymph nodes of breast cancer patients supplied the node samples. TCRdb fed the multiplex PCR reads into MiXCR, producing one record per CDR3 protein. Of about 140,000 distinct CDR3 sequences listed, about 33% are singletons. Sequenced material: axillary lymph node tissue. The receptors originated from a female donor with breast cancer. Some clones in this sample may be carry-over from other donors' samples.

The genes are TRBV7-3 and TRBJ2-2; tentative D call: TRBD2 (6 bases). Germline V CDR1 and CDR2: SGHTA, FQGTGA. The CDR3 is 13 residues long. V gave up 2 bases and J gave up 12 bases, with 13 bases separating them. CDR3 nucleotide sequence: TGTGCCAGCAGCTTAGAGGTGGCGGGGAAGCTGTTTTTT. It encodes CASSLEVAGKLFF.

This clonotype has at least ten counts. The chain combines TRBV2 with TRBJ1-1; TRBD1 matches at 8 bases. Per germline, CDR1 SNHLY and CDR2 FYNNEI. Trimming at V came to 5 bases and at J to 6 bases, leaving 5 bases not matched to a gene. The CDR3 has 13 amino acids. CDR3 DNA: TGTGCCAGCAGTACGACAGGGGTACCTGAAGCTTTCTTT. As protein: CASSTTGVPEAFF.

This clonotype is a singleton in its sample. One end of the junction does not line up with germline, which may come from a read error. J is TRBJ2-4 and V is TRBV20-1; the D gene is possibly TRBD2 (7 bases). The CDR3 has 15 residues. Germline-derived CDR1 and CDR2 are DFQATT and SNEGSKA (reference sequence). As DNA, the CDR3 is TGCGGTGCAGGAGATGGGGGGGCGGCCAAAAACATTCAGTACTTC. Translation: CGAGDGGAAKNIQYF.

This clonotype was counted ten times or more. V is TRBV6-5 and J is TRBJ2-2; the D gene is possibly TRBD1 (5 bases). The CDR3 is 15 amino acids. Germline V gene data show CDR1 as MNHEY and CDR2 as SVGAGI. The V end was cut by 6 bases, the J end by 1 base, with 12 bases between. The CDR3 coding sequence is TGTGCCAGCAGCCGGGTCCAGGGGAACACCGGGGAGCTGTTTTTT. It translates to CASSRVQGNTGELFF.

This clonotype was seen repeatedly, ten times or more. One end of the junction varies from germline; a read error may be responsible. J is TRBJ1-2 and V is TRBV29-1, with 8 bases aligning to TRBD1. In germline, CDR1 is SQVTM, CDR2 ANQGSEA. The CDR3 consists of 9 residues. The CDR3 is CSVSGTGDF. CDR3 nucleotides: TGCAGCGTTTCCGGGACAGGTGACTTC.

This clonotype was counted once. As the CDR3 is not closed by the conserved phenylalanine or tryptophan, this likely results from a read error. This sequence joins TRBV6-5 and TRBJ1-5, with 7 bases identical to TRBD1. Germline lookup yields CDR1 MNHEY and CDR2 SVGAGI. The length of the CDR3 is 16 residues. The CDR3: CASRRGQVDSNQPQHL. CDR3 sequence (DNA): TGCGCCAGCAGGCGAGGACAGGTCGACAGCAATCAGCCCCAGCATCTT.

This clonotype came up many times. This chain links TRBV12-3 or TRBV12-4 with TRBJ1-5; unclear D gene. Trimming took off 3 bases at V and 7 bases at J, with 22 bases between the two ends. The CDR3 extends over 17 amino acids. The CDR3, as DNA: TGTGCCAGCAGTTTCTCCCGAGGTGGTCCTGTCCAGCAGCCCCAGCATTTT. Translated: CASSFSRGGPVQQPQHF.

This clonotype has at least ten counts. This chain links TRBV5-4 with TRBJ2-5; 7 positions agree with TRBD2. Germline CDR1 and CDR2: SGHNT and YYREEE (reference sequence). The CDR3 covers 14 residues. The trim removed 0 bases at V and 5 bases at J, leaving 4 bases unmatched. CDR3 protein: CASSLAGGRETQYF. As DNA, the CDR3 is TGTGCCAGCAGCTTGGCGGGGGGTAGGGAGACCCAGTACTTC.

This clonotype was recorded at least ten times. The rearrangement joins TRBV7-9 to TRBJ1-3; D unclear. The CDR3 sequence is 15 residues long. Germline-derived CDR1 and CDR2 are SEHNR and FQNEAQ (reference sequence). Between the trimmed V and J ends, which lost 4 bases and 1 base, there was a span of 11 bases. CDR3 sequence: CASSSVAVSGNTIYF. CDR3 sequence (DNA): TGTGCCAGCAGCTCCGTGGCAGTATCTGGAAACACCATATATTTT.

This clonotype was seen repeatedly, ten times or more. The V call is TRBV5-1, the J call TRBJ2-1; 10 bases match TRBD2. The V gene's germline CDR1 is SGHRS and CDR2 YFSETQ. V was pared by 1 base and J by 4 bases, with 2 bases of the junction left unmatched. This CDR3 region has 15 residues. In nucleotides, the CDR3 is TGCGCCAGCAGCTTGACTAGCGGGGTTTACAATGAGCAGTTCTTC. It yields the protein CASSLTSGVYNEQFF.

The gene calls are TRBV6-2 or TRBV6-3 and TRBJ2-7; maybe TRBD1 (6 bases). The CDR3 totals 14 residues. Germline V lookup: CDR1 MNHEY, CDR2 SVGEGT. V lost 7 bases, J lost 4 bases, and 17 bases lay in between. This chain's CDR3 is CASTTSGVWYEQYF. CDR3 DNA: TGTGCCAGCACCACGTCAGGGGTATGGTACGAGCAGTACTTC.

V and J are TRBV20-1 and TRBJ2-3, with 8 bases lining up with TRBD2. With V trimmed by 0 bases and J by 3 bases, 5 bases remained unmatched. Germline CDR1 reads DFQATT; CDR2 reads SNEGSKA (reference sequence). The CDR3 contains 15 residues. The CDR3 protein is CSARDLREGTDTQYF. The CDR3 coding sequence is TGCAGTGCTAGAGATTTACGGGAGGGGACAGATACGCAGTATTTT.

The chain combines TRBV7-9 with TRBJ2-5, with D perhaps being TRBD1 or TRBD2 (5 bases each). The CDR3 runs 14 residues. Germline lookup yields CDR1 SEHNR and CDR2 FQNEAQ (reference sequence). V was cut by 4 bases and J by 4 bases, with 13 bases left in between. The CDR3 DNA is TGTGCCAGCAGCTCGCCGGGACGAGGAGAGACCCAGTACTTC. Encoded protein: CASSSPGRGETQYF.

With regard to this clonotype: Relative to the germline gene, one junction end is altered; a read error may explain this. This chain uses TRBV18 with TRBJ1-1, with D uncertain. Germline CDR1 KGHSH, CDR2 LQKENI. CDR3 length: 14 residues. The CDR3, as DNA: TGTGCCAGCTCACCCGACTTGATGAACACTGAAGCTGTCTTT. As protein: CASSPDLMNTEAVF.

Many counts were recorded for this clonotype. The CDR3 is CASSPKGINYGYTF. CDR3 nucleotide sequence: TGTGCCAGCAGCCCGAAGGGAATCAACTATGGCTACACCTTC. This rearrangement joins TRBV14 to TRBJ1-2; D remains ambiguous. CDR3 length: 14 amino acids. CDR1 and CDR2 (germline): SGHDN, FVKESK. The V end was cut by 4 bases, the J end by 2 bases, with 11 bases between.

In regard to this clonotype: Just one base apart from a much larger clone, this may be a read error. V is TRBV27 and J is TRBJ1-5; 8 bases map to TRBD1. The V gene end was trimmed by 3 bases and the J gene end by 7 bases; junction bases not matched to a gene: 5. This CDR3 contains 14 residues. CDR1 MNHEY and CDR2 SMNVEV come from the germline V gene (reference sequence). The CDR3 nucleotides are TGTGCCAGCAGTTTTGACAGGGGAGGACAGCCCCAGCATTTT. Amino acids: CASSFDRGGQPQHF.

On this clonotype itself: A much more abundant neighbour one base away suggests this may be a read error. V and J are TRBV5-4 and TRBJ2-1, with D perhaps TRBD2 (5 bases). This CDR3 region has 16 residues. V dropped 0 bases and J dropped 0 bases, with 10 bases sitting between them. The germline V gene encodes CDR1 SGHNT and CDR2 YYREEE (reference sequence). The CDR3 region is CASSLARAGSYNEQFF. The DNA of the CDR3 is TGTGCCAGCAGCTTGGCTCGGGCGGGCTCCTACAATGAGCAGTTCTTC.

This chain links TRBV7-9 with TRBJ1-1, with no clear D. The CDR3 runs 13 residues. V was trimmed by 1 base and J by 8 bases, leaving 11 bases between them. Germline V gives CDR1 SEHNR, CDR2 FQNEAQ (reference sequence). The CDR3 nucleotides are TGTGCCAGCAGCTTAGGACACTCGGGGGAAGCTTTCTTT. Its translation is CASSLGHSGEAFF.

This clonotype was observed at least ten times. The chain couples TRBV12-3 or TRBV12-4 to TRBJ1-5; 7 positions match TRBD1. V shed 6 bases, J shed 8 bases, and the junction held 10 bases outside the gene matches. The CDR3 totals 14 residues. The CDR3 loop is CASSFQQGLEPQHF. The CDR3 nucleotides are TGTGCCAGCAGCTTTCAACAGGGGCTTGAGCCCCAGCATTTT.

This clonotype has at least ten counts. The CDR3 loop is CASSQDLYYEQYF. CDR3 coding DNA: TGTGCCAGCAGCCAGGACCTATACTACGAGCAGTACTTC. The V and J genes are TRBV3-1 and TRBJ2-7; D unresolved. Trimming removed 3 bases from V and 3 bases from J, with 9 bases in between. The CDR3 runs to 13 residues. Germline values: CDR1 LGHDT, CDR2 YNNKEL (reference sequence).

At least ten counts were recorded for this clonotype. The rearrangement uses TRBV6-5 and TRBJ2-3; TRBD1 or TRBD2 may be the D gene (5 bases each). The V end was cut by 8 bases, the J end by 15 bases, with 21 bases between. Germline-derived CDR1 and CDR2 are MNHEY and SVGAGI. This CDR3 contains 12 residues. Here the CDR3 DNA reads TGTGCCAGCCGTACCCCTGCCGGGACGTGCTATTTT. It translates to CASRTPAGTCYF.

This clonotype was counted only a few times. DNA for the CDR3: TGTGCCAGCAGTCACGCGAACGCAAATCAGCCCCAGCATTTT. Translating it yields CASSHANANQPQHF. V gene TRBV6-2 or TRBV6-3 combines with J gene TRBJ1-5; D gene ambiguous. Trimming removed 5 bases at V and 4 bases at J, with 12 bases between. Germline V gives CDR1 MNHEY, CDR2 SVGEGT. The CDR3 is made up of 14 amino acids.